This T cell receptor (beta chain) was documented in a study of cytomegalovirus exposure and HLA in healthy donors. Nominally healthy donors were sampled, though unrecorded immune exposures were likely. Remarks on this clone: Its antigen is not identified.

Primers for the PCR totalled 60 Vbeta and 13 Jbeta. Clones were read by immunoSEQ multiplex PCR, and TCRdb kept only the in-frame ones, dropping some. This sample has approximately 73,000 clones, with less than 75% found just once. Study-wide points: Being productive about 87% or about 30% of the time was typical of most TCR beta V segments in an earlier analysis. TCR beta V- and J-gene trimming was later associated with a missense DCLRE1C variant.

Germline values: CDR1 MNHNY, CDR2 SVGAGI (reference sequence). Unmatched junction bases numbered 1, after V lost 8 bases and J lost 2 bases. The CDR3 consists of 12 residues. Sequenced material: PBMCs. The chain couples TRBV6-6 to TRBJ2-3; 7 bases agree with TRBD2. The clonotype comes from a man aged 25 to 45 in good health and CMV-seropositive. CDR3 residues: CASGDYTDTQYF. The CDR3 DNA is TGTGCCAGCGGGGACTACACAGATACGCAGTATTTT.